This T cell receptor (beta chain) was captured by sequencing in a study of blood T cell repertoires in COVID-19. At the level of the study: Collection of acute and convalescent COVID-19 samples took place in the United States, Italy and Spain. T cells, B-cell-depleted T cells, or PBMCs supplied cDNA or gDNA.

Data came from immunoSEQ multiplex PCR; TCRdb stores just in-frame clones and leaves some out. The data contain around 100,000 clones, about 83% of them singletons. Trimming cost V 2 bases and J 3 bases, with 7 bases left between them. In germline, CDR1 is MNHEY, CDR2 SVGEGT. This CDR3 contains 13 residues. The genes are TRBV6-2 or TRBV6-3 and TRBJ1-1; D not resolved. The sample consisted of peripheral blood. The TCR was taken from a human donor in a cohort sampled during active COVID-19. CDR3 sequence reads: CASSYASHTEAFF. CDR3 in DNA: TGTGCCAGCAGTTACGCCAGTCACACTGAAGCTTTCTTT.